This entry is about one T cell receptor (beta chain). The sample belongs to a study of blood T cell repertoires in COVID-19. Study as a whole: The samples span acute and convalescent COVID-19 from the United States, Italy and Spain. Nucleic acid was either cDNA or gDNA, and it came from T cells, B-cell-depleted T cells, or PBMCs.

The Seattle site enrolled patients during active infection and followed them longitudinally. CDR3 length: 15 amino acids. V lost 4 bases, J lost 6 bases, and 8 bases stayed unmatched. Germline V gives CDR1 SGHNT, CDR2 YYREEE (reference sequence). Original data processing: Reference gene primer amplification gave estimated nucleated cell counts. Sequencing used immunoSEQ multiplex PCR; TCRdb keeps in-frame clones, though not all of them. V, J and clone size were drawn from that table, and D and trimming were deduced from the DNA. This sample has some 65,000 clones, with around 86% found just once. The TCR sequence derives from a man aged 40-49 years with COVID-19, enrolled during active disease. Material for sequencing was peripheral blood. V and J are TRBV5-4 and TRBJ2-1, with 9 bases lining up with TRBD1. CDR3 nucleotide sequence: TGTGCCAGCAGCCCGGGACAGGGAGGAGGCAATGAGCAGTTCTTC. Amino acid sequence: CASSPGQGGGNEQFF.